Included here is one T cell receptor (beta chain) sequence, with context. Its antigen is unknown. The method was immunoSEQ multiplex PCR; TCRdb's version includes in-frame clones alone and lacks a portion of them. The table records 55,000 to 75,000 clones, roughly 80% of them present only once. Blood specimens came from baseline, cycle 4 day 1, and cycle 7 day 1. This sample is drawn from a study of OX40 agonist ivuxolimab in advanced cancers. Overall study findings and caveats: In general, CD8+ T cells held more expanded clones than CD4+ did, on average.

V was clipped by 0 bases and J by 4 bases, with 15 bases between them. Germline lookup yields CDR1 LNHNV and CDR2 YYDKDF (reference sequence). The CDR3 runs to 17 residues. V is TRBV15 and J is TRBJ2-2; TRBD1 is a possible D gene (5 bases). Sequences were derived from CD4+ or CD8+ T cells sorted from blood, sampled in a trial of the OX40 agonist ivuxolimab. The clonotype was recovered from an adult with an advanced solid tumor such as melanoma, head and neck, liver or kidney cancer. DNA for the CDR3: TGTGCCACCAGCAGAGATCTGGCAGGGAAGGGCACCGGGGAGCTGTTTTTT. This sequence encodes CATSRDLAGKGTGELFF.